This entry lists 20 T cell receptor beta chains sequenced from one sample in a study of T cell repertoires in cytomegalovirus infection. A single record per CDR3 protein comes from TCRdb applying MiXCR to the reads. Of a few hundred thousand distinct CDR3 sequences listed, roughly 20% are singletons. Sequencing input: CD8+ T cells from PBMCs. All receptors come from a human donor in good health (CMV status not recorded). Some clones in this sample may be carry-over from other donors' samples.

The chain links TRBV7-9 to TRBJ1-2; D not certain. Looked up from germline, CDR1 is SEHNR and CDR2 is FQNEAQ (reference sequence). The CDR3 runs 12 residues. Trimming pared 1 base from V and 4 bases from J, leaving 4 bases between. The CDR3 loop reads CASSLGLYGYTF. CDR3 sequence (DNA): TGTGCCAGCAGCTTAGGCCTCTATGGCTACACCTTC.

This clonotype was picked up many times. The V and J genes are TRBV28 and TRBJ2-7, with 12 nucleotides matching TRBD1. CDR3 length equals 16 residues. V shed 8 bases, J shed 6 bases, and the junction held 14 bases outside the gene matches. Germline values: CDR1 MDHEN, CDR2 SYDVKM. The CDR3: CASDLTQGQGASEQYF. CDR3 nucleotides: TGTGCCAGCGATTTAACCCAGGGACAGGGGGCGAGCGAGCAGTACTTC.

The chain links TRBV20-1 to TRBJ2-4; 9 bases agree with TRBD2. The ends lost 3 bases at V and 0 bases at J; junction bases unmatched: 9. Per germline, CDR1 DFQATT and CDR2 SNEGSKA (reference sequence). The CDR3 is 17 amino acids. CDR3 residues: CSASVSSGVLAKNIQYF. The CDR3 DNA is TGCAGTGCTAGTGTCTCTAGCGGGGTACTAGCCAAAAACATTCAGTACTTC.

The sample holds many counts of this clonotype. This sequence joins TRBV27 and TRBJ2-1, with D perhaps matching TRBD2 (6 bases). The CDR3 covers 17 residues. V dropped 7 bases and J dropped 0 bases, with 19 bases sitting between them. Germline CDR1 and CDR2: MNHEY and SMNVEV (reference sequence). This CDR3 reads CASNPTGTVSSYNEQFF. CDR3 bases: TGTGCCAGCAACCCTACCGGGACTGTTAGCTCCTACAATGAGCAGTTCTTC.

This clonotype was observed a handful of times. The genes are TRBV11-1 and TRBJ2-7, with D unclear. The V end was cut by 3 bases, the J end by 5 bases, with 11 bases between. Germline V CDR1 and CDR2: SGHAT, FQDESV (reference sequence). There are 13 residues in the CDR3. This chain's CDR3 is CASSLERPNEQYF. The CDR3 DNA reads TGTGCCAGCAGCTTGGAAAGACCCAACGAGCAGTACTTC.

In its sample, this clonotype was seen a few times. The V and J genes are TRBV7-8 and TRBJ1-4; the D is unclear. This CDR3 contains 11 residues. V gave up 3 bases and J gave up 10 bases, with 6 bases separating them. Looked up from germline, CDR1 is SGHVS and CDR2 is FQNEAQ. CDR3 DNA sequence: TGTGCCAGCAGCTTCGGTGGAAAACTGTTTTTT. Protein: CASSFGGKLFF.

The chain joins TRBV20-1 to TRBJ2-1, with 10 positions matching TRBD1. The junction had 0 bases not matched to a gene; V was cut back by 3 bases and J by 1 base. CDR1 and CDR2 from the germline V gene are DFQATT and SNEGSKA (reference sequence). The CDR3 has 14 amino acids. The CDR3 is CSARGQGSYNEQFF. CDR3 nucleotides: TGCAGTGCTAGGGGACAGGGGTCCTACAATGAGCAGTTCTTC.

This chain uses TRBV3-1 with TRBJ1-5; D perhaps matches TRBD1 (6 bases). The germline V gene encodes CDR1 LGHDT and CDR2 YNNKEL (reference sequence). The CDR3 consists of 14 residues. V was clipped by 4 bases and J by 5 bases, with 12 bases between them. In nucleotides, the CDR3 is TGTGCCAGCAGCCGGAACAGGGATGATCAGCCCCAGCATTTT. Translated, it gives CASSRNRDDQPQHF.

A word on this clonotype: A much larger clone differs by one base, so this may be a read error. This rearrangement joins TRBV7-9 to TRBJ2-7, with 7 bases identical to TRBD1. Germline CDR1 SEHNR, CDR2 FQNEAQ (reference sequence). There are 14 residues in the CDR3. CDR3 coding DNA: TGTACCAGCAGCGACAGGGTACATGTCTACGAGCAGTACTTC. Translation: CTSSDRVHVYEQYF.

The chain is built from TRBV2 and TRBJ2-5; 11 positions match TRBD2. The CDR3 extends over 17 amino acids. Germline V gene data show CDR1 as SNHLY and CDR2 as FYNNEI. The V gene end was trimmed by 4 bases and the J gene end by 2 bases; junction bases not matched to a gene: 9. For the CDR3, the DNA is TGTGCCAGCAGTGTGGAGGCTAGCGGGGGGAGACAAGAGACCCAGTACTTC. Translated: CASSVEASGGRQETQYF.

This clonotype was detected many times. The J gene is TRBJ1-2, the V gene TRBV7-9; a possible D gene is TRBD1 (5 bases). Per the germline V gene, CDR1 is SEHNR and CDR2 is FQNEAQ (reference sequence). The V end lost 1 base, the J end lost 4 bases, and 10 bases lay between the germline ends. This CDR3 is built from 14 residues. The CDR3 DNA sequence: TGTGCCAGCAGCTTAGGTACAGGTGGCTATGGCTACACCTTC. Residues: CASSLGTGGYGYTF. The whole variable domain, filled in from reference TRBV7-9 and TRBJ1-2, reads DTGVSQNPRHKITKRGQNVTFRCDPISEHNRLYWYRQTLGQGPEFLTYFQNEAQLEKSRLLSDRFSAERPKGSFSTLEIQRTEQGDSAMYLCASSLGTGGYGYTFGSGTRLTVV.

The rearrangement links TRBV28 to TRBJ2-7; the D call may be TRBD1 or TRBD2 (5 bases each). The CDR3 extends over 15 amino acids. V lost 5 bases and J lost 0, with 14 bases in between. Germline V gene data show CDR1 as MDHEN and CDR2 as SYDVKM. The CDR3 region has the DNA TGTGCCAGCAGTCAGGTGCCAGGGAGCTCCTACGAGCAGTACTTC. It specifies CASSQVPGSSYEQYF.

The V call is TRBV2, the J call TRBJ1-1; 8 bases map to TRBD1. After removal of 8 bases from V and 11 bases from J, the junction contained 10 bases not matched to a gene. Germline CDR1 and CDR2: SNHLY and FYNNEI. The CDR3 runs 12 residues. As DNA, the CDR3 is TGTGCCAGCCCCTTCGGGACAGGTGTTGCTTTCTTT. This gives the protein CASPFGTGVAFF. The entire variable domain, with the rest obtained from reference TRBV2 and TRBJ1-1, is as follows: EPEVTQTPSHQVTQMGQEVILRCVPISNHLYFYWYRQILGQKVEFLVSFYNNEISEKSEIFDDQFSVERPDGSNFTLKIRSTKLEDSAMYFCASPFGTGVAFFGQGTRLTVV.

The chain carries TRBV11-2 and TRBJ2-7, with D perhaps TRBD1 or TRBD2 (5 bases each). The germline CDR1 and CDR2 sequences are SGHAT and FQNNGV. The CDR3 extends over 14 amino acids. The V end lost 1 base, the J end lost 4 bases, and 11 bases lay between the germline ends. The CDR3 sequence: CASSLAGTTYEQYF. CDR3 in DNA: TGTGCCAGCAGCTTAGCGGGGACCACTTACGAGCAGTACTTC.

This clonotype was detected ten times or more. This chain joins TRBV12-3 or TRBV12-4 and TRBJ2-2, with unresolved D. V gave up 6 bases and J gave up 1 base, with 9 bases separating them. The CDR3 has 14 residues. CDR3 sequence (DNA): TGTGCCAGCAGCCCTACAGTGAACACCGGGGAGCTGTTTTTT. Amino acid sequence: CASSPTVNTGELFF.

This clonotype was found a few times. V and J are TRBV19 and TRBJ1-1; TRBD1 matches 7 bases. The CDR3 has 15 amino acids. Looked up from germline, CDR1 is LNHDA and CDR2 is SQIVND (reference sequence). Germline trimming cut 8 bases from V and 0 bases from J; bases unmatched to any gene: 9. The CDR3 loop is CASSSAGGMNTEAFF. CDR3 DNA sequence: TGTGCCAGTTCATCAGCAGGGGGGATGAACACTGAAGCTTTCTTT.

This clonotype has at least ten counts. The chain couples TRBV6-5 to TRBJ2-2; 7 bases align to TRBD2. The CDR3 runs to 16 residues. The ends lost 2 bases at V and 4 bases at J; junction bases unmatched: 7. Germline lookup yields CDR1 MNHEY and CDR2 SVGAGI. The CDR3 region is CASSYLLGGGTGELFF. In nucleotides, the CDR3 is TGTGCCAGCAGTTACCTTTTGGGGGGGGGCACCGGGGAGCTGTTTTTT.

CDR3 sequence: CASSATGNYGYTF. CDR3 nucleotides: TGTGCCAGCAGCGCCACGGGGAACTATGGCTACACCTTC. The chain carries TRBV14 and TRBJ1-2; no clear D. CDR1 is SGHDN, CDR2 FVKESK, per germline. The V end lost 5 bases, the J end lost 2 bases, and 9 bases lay between the germline ends. CDR3 length: 13 residues.

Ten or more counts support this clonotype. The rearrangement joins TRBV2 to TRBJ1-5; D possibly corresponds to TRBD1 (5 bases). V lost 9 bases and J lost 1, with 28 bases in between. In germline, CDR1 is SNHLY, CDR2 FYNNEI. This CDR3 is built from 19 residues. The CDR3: CASTTPPFEGAESNQPQHF. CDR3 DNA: TGTGCCAGTACCACCCCACCGTTTGAAGGGGCCGAGAGCAATCAGCCCCAGCATTTT.

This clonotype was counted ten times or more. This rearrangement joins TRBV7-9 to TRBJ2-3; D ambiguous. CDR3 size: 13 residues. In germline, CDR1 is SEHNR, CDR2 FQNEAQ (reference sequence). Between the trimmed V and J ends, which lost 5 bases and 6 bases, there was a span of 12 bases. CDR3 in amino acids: CASSPRYTDTQYF. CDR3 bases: TGTGCCAGCAGCCCCCGTTATACGGATACGCAGTATTTT.